This T cell receptor beta chain was captured in a study of T cells in Graves' hyperthyroidism and ophthalmopathy. Study-wide results and limits: For ophthalmopathy, model prediction preceded onset by a median about 6.2 months. A model built on 13 V-J features separated ophthalmopathy from stable hyperthyroidism.

Germline V gives CDR1 LGHNA, CDR2 YNFKEQ. CDR3 length: 14 residues. V was shortened by 0 bases and J by 4 bases, with 9 bases between the two germline ends. A note on this clonotype: The antigen is unknown.

TCR beta CDR3 regions were amplified from RNA transcripts. The HTBI set primed first-round TCR CDR3 RT-PCR. TCRdb fed the multiplex PCR reads into MiXCR, producing one record per CDR3 protein. Of 600,000 or so distinct CDR3 sequences detected, approximately 14% appear once; the ten largest clones hold 9.5% to 15%. The receptor was derived from a woman between 50 and 59 years old with Graves' ophthalmopathy. The sequenced sample was blood. The J gene is TRBJ2-5, the V gene TRBV4-2; D is uncertain. Written as DNA, the CDR3 is TGTGCCAGCAGCCAAGACAGTGTCCCAGAGACCCAGTACTTC. This gives the protein CASSQDSVPETQYF.